Shown below are 5 T cell receptor beta chains from a single sample sequenced in a study of Graves' ophthalmopathy and Graves' hyperthyroidism. Beta-chain TCR CDR3 regions were amplified from RNA transcripts. In the first round, RT-PCR was carried out with HTBI primers, and a multiplex PCR formed the second round. TCRdb re-called the multiplex PCR reads with MiXCR, one entry per CDR3 protein. This table holds hundreds of thousands of distinct CDR3 sequences, over 40% found once. Sample: peripheral blood. The receptors were gathered from an adult man with Graves' ophthalmopathy.

This clonotype was detected ten times or more. The chain employs TRBV25-1 and TRBJ1-4, with D hard to call. Trimming left V 4 bases short and J 5 bases short, with 8 bases between. This CDR3 has 13 amino acids. Germline assignment: CDR1 MGHDK and CDR2 SYGVNS. The CDR3 loop is CASSVVGNEKLFF. Written as DNA, the CDR3 is TGTGCCAGCAGTGTGGTGGGGAATGAAAAACTGTTTTTT.

The table lists this clonotype with many counts. The V gene is TRBV5-1, the J gene TRBJ2-7, with no clear D. Trimming left V 4 bases short and J 5 bases short, with 10 bases between. The CDR3 extends over 12 amino acids. Germline V gene sequence: CDR1 SGHRS, CDR2 YFSETQ. The CDR3: CASSVAADEQYF. In DNA, the CDR3 is TGCGCCAGCAGCGTGGCTGCCGACGAGCAGTACTTC.

The chain recombines TRBV29-1 with TRBJ2-5; maybe TRBD2 (6 bases). The CDR3 loop spans 15 amino acids. Germline-derived CDR1 and CDR2 are SQVTM and ANQGSEA. V shed 4 bases and J shed 2 bases, with 17 bases lying between them. The CDR3 DNA reads TGCAGCGTTGGTAAATCCGGGGGTAGTCAAGAGACCCAGTACTTC. Translation: CSVGKSGGSQETQYF.

In this sample, this clonotype turned up many times. The chain carries TRBV19 and TRBJ1-5; D perhaps matches TRBD1 (6 bases). The CDR3 has 15 residues. Trimming removed 7 bases at V and 2 bases at J, with 15 bases between. From germline, CDR1 is LNHDA and CDR2 SQIVND (reference sequence). Written as DNA, the CDR3 is TGTGCCAGTACGGGGGCAGGGTCCGGCAATCAGCCCCAGCATTTT. This encodes CASTGAGSGNQPQHF.

As to this clonotype: Lacking the conserved final phenylalanine or tryptophan, this CDR3 likely reflects a read error. This chain uses TRBV12-3 or TRBV12-4 with TRBJ2-7, with D tentatively TRBD1 (5 bases). This CDR3 contains 14 residues. V was cut by 0 bases and J by 5 bases, with 11 bases left in between. The CDR3 spells CASSLARERHEQYC. The CDR3 bases are TGTGCCAGCAGTTTAGCCAGGGAACGCCACGAGCAGTACTGC.